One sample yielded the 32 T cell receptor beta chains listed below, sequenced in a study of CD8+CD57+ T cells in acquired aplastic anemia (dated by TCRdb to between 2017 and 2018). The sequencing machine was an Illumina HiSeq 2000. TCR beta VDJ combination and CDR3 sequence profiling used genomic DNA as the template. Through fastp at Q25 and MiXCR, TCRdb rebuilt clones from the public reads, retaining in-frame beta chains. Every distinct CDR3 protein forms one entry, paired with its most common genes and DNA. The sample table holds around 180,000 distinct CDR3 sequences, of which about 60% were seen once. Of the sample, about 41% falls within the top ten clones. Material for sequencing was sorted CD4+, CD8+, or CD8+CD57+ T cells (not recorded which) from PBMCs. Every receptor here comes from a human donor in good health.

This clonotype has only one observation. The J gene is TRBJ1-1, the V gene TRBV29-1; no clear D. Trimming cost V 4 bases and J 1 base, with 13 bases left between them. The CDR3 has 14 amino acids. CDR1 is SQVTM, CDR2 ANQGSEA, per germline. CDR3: CSVVGVGGNTEAFF. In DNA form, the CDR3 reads TGCAGCGTTGTCGGAGTTGGCGGGAACACTGAAGCTTTCTTT.

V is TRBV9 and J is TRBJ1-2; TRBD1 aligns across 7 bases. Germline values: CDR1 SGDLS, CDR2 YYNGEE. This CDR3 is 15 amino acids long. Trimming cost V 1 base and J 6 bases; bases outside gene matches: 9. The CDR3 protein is CASSVFSGGVDGYTF. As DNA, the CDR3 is TGTGCCAGCAGCGTATTTTCAGGGGGGGTCGATGGCTACACCTTC.

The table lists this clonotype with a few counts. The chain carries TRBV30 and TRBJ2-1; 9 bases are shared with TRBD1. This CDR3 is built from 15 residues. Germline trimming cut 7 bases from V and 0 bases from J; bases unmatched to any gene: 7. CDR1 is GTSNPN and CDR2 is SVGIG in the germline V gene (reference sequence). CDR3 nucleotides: TGTGCCTACAATCCGACAGGGGGCTCCTACAATGAGCAGTTCTTC. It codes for CAYNPTGGSYNEQFF.

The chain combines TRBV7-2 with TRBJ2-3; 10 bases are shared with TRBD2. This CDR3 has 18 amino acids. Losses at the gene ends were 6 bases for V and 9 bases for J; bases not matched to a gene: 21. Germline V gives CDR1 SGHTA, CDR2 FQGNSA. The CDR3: CASSFRDKSGRVEETQYF. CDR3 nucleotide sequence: TGTGCCAGCAGTTTCCGGGACAAGAGCGGGAGGGTAGAGGAGACGCAGTATTTT.

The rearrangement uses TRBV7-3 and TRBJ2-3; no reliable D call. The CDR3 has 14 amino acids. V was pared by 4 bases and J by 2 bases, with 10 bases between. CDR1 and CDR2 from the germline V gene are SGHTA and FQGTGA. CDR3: CASSSGVPTDTQYF. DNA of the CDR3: TGTGCCAGCAGCTCCGGAGTACCCACAGATACGCAGTATTTT.

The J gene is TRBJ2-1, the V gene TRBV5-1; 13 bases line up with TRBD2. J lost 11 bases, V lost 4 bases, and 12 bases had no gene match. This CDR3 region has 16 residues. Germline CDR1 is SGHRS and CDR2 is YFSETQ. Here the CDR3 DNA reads TGCGCCAGCAGCGGAACCGGGACTAGCGGGATGAATAAGCAGTTCTTC. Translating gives CASSGTGTSGMNKQFF.

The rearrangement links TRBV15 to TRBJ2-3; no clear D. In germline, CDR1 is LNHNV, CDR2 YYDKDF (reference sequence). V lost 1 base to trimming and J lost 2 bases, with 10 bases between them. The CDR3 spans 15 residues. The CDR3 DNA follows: TGTGCCACCAGCAGAGGTAGCAGCCCCACAGATACGCAGTATTTT. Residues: CATSRGSSPTDTQYF.

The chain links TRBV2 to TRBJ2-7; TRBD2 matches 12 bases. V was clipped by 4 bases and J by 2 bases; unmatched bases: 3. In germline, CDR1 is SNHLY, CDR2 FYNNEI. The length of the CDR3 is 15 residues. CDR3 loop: CASSGGLAGTYEQYF. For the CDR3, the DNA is TGTGCCAGCAGTGGTGGACTAGCGGGAACCTACGAGCAGTACTTC.

Here the CDR3 DNA reads TGTGCCAGCAGTTACTCGTTCAGAAACACTGAAGCTTTCTTT. This codes for CASSYSFRNTEAFF. This chain connects TRBV2 to TRBJ1-1; no clear D gene. The CDR3 is made up of 14 amino acids. CDR1 and CDR2 from the germline V gene are SNHLY and FYNNEI. Trimming stripped 5 bases from V and 2 bases from J, with 12 bases between.

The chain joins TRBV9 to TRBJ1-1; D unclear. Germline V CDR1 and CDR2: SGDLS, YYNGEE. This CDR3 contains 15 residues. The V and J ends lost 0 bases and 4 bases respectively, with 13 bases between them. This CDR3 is CASSVVGLGTTEAFF. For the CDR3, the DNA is TGTGCCAGCAGCGTAGTGGGGTTGGGAACCACTGAAGCTTTCTTT.

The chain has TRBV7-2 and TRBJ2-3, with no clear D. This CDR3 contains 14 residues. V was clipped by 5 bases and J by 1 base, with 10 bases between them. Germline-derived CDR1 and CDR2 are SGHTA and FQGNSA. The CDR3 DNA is TGTGCCAGCAGCGCCCAGTTTGGCACAGATACGCAGTATTTT. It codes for CASSAQFGTDTQYF.

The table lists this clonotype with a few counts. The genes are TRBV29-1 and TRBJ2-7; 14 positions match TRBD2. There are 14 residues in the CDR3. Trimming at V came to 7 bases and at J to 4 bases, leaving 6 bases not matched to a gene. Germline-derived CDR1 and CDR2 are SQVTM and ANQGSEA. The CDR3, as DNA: TGCAGCGCGGACGGGACTAGCGGGAGTTACGAGCAGTACTTC. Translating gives CSADGTSGSYEQYF.

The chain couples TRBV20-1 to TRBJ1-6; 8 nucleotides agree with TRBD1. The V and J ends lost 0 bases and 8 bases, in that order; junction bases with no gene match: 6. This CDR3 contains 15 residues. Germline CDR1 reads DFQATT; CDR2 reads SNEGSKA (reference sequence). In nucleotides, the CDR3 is TGCAGTGCTAGAGATAACAGGGGGAATGATTCACCCCTCCACTTT. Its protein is CSARDNRGNDSPLHF.

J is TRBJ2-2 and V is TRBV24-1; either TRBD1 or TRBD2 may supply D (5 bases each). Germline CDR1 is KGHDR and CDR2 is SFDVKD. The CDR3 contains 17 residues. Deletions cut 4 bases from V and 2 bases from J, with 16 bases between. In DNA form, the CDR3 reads TGTGCCACCAGTGACCCCAATGGGACGGCAAACACCGGGGAGCTGTTTTTT. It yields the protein CATSDPNGTANTGELFF.

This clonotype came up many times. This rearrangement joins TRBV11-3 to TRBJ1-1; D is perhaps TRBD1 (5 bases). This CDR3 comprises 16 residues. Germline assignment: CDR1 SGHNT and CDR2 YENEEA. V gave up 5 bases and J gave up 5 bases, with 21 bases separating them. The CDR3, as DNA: TGTGCCAGCAGCCCAAGCGTGGCAGGGATGGGTACTGAAGCTTTCTTT. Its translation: CASSPSVAGMGTEAFF. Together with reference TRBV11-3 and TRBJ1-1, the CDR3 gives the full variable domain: EAGVVQSPRYKIIEKKQPVAFWCNPISGHNTLYWYLQNLGQGPELLIRYENEEAVDDSQLPKDRFSAERLKGVDSTLKIQPAELGDSAVYLCASSPSVAGMGTEAFFGQGTRLTVV.

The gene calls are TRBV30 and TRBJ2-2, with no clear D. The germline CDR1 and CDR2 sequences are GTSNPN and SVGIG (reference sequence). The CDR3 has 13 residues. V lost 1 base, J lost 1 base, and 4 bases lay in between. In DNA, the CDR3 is TGTGCCTGGAGTGGCGTGAACACCGGGGAGCTGTTTTTT. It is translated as CAWSGVNTGELFF.

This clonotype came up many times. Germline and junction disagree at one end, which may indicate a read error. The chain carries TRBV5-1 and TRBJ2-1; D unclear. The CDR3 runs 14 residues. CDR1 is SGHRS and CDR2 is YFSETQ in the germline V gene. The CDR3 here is CASSLANPNNEQFF. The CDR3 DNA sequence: TGCGCCAGCAGTTTGGCTAATCCGAACAATGAGCAGTTCTTC.

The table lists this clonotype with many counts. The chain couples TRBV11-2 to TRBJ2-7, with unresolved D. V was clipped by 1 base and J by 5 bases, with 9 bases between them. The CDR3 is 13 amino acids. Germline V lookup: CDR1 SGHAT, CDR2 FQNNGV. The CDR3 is CASSLVFLNEQYF. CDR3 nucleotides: TGTGCCAGCAGCTTAGTTTTTTTGAACGAGCAGTACTTC.

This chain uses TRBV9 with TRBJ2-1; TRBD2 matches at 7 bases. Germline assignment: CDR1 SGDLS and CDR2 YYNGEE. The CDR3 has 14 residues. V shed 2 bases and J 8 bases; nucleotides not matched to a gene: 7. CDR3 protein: CASSVAMSGDEQFF. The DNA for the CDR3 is TGTGCCAGCAGCGTCGCCATGAGCGGGGATGAGCAGTTCTTC. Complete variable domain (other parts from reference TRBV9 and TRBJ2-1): DSGVTQTPKHLITATGQRVTLRCSPRSGDLSVYWYQQSLDQGLQFLIQYYNGEERAKGNILERFSAQQFPDLHSELNLSSLELGDSALYFCASSVAMSGDEQFFGPGTRLTVL.

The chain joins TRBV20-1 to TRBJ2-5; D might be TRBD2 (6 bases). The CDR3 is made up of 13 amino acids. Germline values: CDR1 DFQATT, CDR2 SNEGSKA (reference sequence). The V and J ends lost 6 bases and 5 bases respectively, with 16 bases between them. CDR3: CSAGGPNRETQYF. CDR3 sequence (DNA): TGCAGTGCGGGGGGACCGAATCGTGAGACCCAGTACTTC.

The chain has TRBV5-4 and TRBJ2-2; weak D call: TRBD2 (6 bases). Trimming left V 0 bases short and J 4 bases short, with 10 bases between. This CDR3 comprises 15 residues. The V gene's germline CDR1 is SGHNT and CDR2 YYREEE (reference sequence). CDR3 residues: CASSLGGGSTGELFF. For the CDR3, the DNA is TGTGCCAGCAGCTTGGGCGGAGGGAGCACCGGGGAGCTGTTTTTT.

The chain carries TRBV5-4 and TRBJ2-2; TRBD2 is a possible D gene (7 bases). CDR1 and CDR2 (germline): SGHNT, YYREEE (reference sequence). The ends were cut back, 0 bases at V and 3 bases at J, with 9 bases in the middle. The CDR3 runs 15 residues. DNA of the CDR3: TGTGCCAGCAGCTTGGAGGGGGGGTACACCGGGGAGCTGTTTTTT. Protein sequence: CASSLEGGYTGELFF.

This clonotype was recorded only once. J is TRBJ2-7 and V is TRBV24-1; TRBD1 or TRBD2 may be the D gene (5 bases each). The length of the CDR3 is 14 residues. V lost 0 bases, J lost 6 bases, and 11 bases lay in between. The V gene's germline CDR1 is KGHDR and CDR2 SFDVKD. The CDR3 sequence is CATSDLGAGGEQYF. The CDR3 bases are TGTGCCACCAGTGATTTGGGGGCGGGTGGCGAGCAGTACTTC.

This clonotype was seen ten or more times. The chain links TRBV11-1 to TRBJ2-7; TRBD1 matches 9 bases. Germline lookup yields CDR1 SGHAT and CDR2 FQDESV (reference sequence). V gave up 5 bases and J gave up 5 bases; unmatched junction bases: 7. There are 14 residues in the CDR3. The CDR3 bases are TGTGCCAGCAGCCCGGGACAGGGAAACCACGAGCAGTACTTC. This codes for CASSPGQGNHEQYF.

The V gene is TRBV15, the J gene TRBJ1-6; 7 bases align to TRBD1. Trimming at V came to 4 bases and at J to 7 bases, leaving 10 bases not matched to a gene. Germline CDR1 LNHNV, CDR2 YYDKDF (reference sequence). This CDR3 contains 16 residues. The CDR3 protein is CATSTPNGQANSPLHF. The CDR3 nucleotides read TGTGCCACCAGCACACCTAACGGACAGGCCAATTCACCCCTCCACTTT. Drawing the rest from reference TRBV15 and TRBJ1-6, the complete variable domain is DAMVIQNPRYQVTQFGKPVTLSCSQTLNHNVMYWYQQKSSQAPKLLFHYYDKDFNNEADTPDNFQSRRPNTSFCFLDIRSPGLGDTAMYLCATSTPNGQANSPLHFGNGTRLTVT.

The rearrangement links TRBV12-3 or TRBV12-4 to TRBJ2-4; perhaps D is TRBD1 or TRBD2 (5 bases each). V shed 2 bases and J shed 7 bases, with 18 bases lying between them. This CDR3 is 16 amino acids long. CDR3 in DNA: TGTGCCAGCAGTTTACTTGGGACGGCAAAGGGGAACATTCAGTACTTC. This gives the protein CASSLLGTAKGNIQYF.

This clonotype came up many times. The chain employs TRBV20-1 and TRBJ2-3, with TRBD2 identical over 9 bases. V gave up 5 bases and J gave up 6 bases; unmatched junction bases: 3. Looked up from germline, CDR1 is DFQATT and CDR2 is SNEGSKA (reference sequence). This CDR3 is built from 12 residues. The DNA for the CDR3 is TGCAGTGCTCCGCGGGAGGGCGATACGCAGTATTTT. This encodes CSAPREGDTQYF.

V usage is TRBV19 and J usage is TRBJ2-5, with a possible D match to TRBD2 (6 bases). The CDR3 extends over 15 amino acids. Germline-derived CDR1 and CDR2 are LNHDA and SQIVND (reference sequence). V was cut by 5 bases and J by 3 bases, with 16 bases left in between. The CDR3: CASSASERAEETQYF. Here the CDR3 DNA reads TGTGCCAGTAGTGCCTCGGAGCGGGCGGAAGAGACCCAGTACTTC.

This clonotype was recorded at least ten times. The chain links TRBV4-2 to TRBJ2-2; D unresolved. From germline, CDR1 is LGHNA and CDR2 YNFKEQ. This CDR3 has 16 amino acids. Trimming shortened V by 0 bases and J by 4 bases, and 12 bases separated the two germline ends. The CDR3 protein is CASSQEGRLSTGELFF. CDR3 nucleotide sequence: TGTGCCAGCAGCCAAGAAGGCCGCCTGAGCACCGGGGAGCTGTTTTTT.

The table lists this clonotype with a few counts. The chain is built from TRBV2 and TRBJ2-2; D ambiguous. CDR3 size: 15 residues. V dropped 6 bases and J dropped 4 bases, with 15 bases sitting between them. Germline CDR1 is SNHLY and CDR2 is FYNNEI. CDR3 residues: CASSSGPLGTGELFF. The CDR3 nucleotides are TGTGCCAGCAGCTCCGGGCCATTAGGCACCGGGGAGCTGTTTTTT. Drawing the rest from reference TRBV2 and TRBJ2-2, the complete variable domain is EPEVTQTPSHQVTQMGQEVILRCVPISNHLYFYWYRQILGQKVEFLVSFYNNEISEKSEIFDDQFSVERPDGSNFTLKIRSTKLEDSAMYFCASSSGPLGTGELFFGEGSRLTVL.

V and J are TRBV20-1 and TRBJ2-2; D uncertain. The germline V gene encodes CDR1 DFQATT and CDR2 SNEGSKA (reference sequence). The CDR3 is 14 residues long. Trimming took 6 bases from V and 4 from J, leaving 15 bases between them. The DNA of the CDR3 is TGCAGTGCCTCTCCCCGGCAGGCCACCGGGGAGCTGTTTTTT. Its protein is CSASPRQATGELFF.

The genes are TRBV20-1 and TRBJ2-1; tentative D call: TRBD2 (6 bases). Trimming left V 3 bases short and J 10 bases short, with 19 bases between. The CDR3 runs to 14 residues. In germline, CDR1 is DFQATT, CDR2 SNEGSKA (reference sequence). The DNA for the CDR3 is TGCAGTGCTAGTCGTAGCGGAGACACAAGAGAGCAGTTCTTC. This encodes CSASRSGDTREQFF.